These 13 T cell receptor beta chains originate from one sample sequenced in a study of T-cell memory formation after mild COVID-19. Each CDR3 protein gets one entry after TCRdb re-called the 5' RACE reads with MiXCR. The repertoire includes roughly 410,000 distinct CDR3 sequences, 24% of them detected once, and 7.5% to 10% sits in the top ten. Input material: PBMCs or a T cell subset sorted from them (not recorded which). All receptors derive from an adult woman who had mild COVID-19 (a few samples of this study predate the infection). Cell type and time point are not known.

V is TRBV11-2 and J is TRBJ2-7; 8 bases fit TRBD1. The V and J ends lost 1 base and 4 bases, in that order; junction bases with no gene match: 6. Germline V gene sequence: CDR1 SGHAT, CDR2 FQNNGV. This CDR3 has 15 amino acids. The CDR3 DNA follows: TGTGCCAGCAGCTTAGTGTTGACAGGGGAGTACGAGCAGTACTTC. Translated: CASSLVLTGEYEQYF.

With respect to this clonotype: Lacking the conserved final phenylalanine or tryptophan, this CDR3 likely reflects a read error. This chain connects TRBV12-3 or TRBV12-4 to TRBJ1-2; no reliable D call. V lost 5 bases to trimming and J lost 5 bases, with 9 bases between them. The CDR3 is made up of 12 amino acids. CDR3 DNA: TGTGCCAGCAGTCACCCCCGTTATGGCTACACCTCC. Its protein product is CASSHPRYGYTS.

This clonotype was counted between two and nine times. The CDR3 DNA follows: TGTGCCAGCAGTTTGGACCCCCGGTATGGCTACACCTTC. This translates into CASSLDPRYGYTF. V usage is TRBV12-3 or TRBV12-4 and J usage is TRBJ1-2; D gene unclear. This CDR3 contains 13 residues. Trimming shortened V by 3 bases and J by 5 bases, and 10 bases separated the two germline ends.

The chain recombines TRBV20-1 with TRBJ2-3, with TRBD1 matching 9 bases. The CDR3 loop spans 16 amino acids. J gave up 7 bases and V 6 bases, and 17 bases lay outside the gene matches. The V gene's germline CDR1 is DFQATT and CDR2 SNEGSKA (reference sequence). This CDR3 reads CSAAMNRDRVRNTQYF. Written as DNA, the CDR3 is TGCAGTGCCGCAATGAACCGGGACAGGGTTAGAAATACGCAGTATTTT.

This clonotype showed up just a few times. This chain uses TRBV3-1 with TRBJ1-4; D might be TRBD1 (5 bases). Germline loops: CDR1 LGHDT, CDR2 YNNKEL (reference sequence). The CDR3 length is 14 residues. V dropped 8 bases and J dropped 5 bases, with 15 bases sitting between them. CDR3 protein: CASGSGTWNEKLFF. The CDR3 DNA sequence: TGTGCCAGCGGATCCGGGACGTGGAATGAAAAACTGTTTTTT.

The rearrangement links TRBV4-1 to TRBJ2-1; TRBD2 agrees at 8 bases. The V gene's germline CDR1 is MGHRA and CDR2 YSYEKL. Trimming at V came to 4 bases and at J to 4 bases, leaving 12 bases not matched to a gene. The CDR3 contains 17 residues. The CDR3 region has the DNA TGCGCCAGCAGCCCCGCGGGAGGTGGGGGGGGATACAATGAGCAGTTCTTC. It is translated as CASSPAGGGGGYNEQFF.

The chain recombines TRBV19 with TRBJ1-1, with 10 bases matching TRBD1. The CDR3 spans 14 residues. The germline CDR1 and CDR2 sequences are LNHDA and SQIVND (reference sequence). The trim removed 8 bases at V and 1 base at J, leaving 4 bases unmatched. This chain's CDR3 is CASLDRGQNTEAFF. The CDR3 DNA sequence: TGTGCCAGTCTTGACAGGGGGCAGAACACTGAAGCTTTCTTT.

This chain uses TRBV5-5 with TRBJ2-2, with D unclear. Germline V gene sequence: CDR1 SGHKS, CDR2 YYEKEE (reference sequence). Trimming removed 2 bases from V and 4 bases from J, with 12 bases in between. The length of the CDR3 is 15 residues. CDR3 sequence (DNA): TGTGCCAGCAGCTTTCCCGGGCCCAGCACCGGGGAGCTGTTTTTT. This sequence encodes CASSFPGPSTGELFF.

This clonotype has more than one count but fewer than ten. V gene TRBV29-1 combines with J gene TRBJ1-2, with D tentatively TRBD1 (6 bases). V gave up 3 bases and J gave up 8 bases, with 16 bases separating them. The CDR3 consists of 13 residues. Germline-derived CDR1 and CDR2 are SQVTM and ANQGSEA. The CDR3 sequence is CSVDPRRGGGYTF. Written as DNA, the CDR3 is TGCAGCGTTGACCCAAGGAGGGGGGGAGGCTACACCTTC.

Only a few counts were recorded for this clonotype. V gene TRBV7-6 combines with J gene TRBJ2-2; 13 bases fit TRBD2. Trimming took 0 bases from V and 0 from J; bases not matched to a gene: 7. CDR3 size: 20 residues. Germline V lookup: CDR1 SGHVS, CDR2 FNYEAQ. The chain's CDR3 is CASSLARLAGGSANTGELFF. For the CDR3, the DNA is TGTGCCAGCAGCTTAGCTAGACTAGCGGGAGGTTCAGCGAACACCGGGGAGCTGTTTTTT.

The rearrangement links TRBV7-8 to TRBJ1-5; 9 bases match TRBD1. V trimming: 1 base; J trimming: 4 bases; junction bases outside the gene matches: 2. The V gene's germline CDR1 is SGHVS and CDR2 FQNEAQ. CDR3 length equals 15 residues. CDR3 protein: CASSLGQGENQPQHF. The CDR3 region has the DNA TGTGCCAGCAGCTTAGGACAGGGGGAAAATCAGCCCCAGCATTTT.

This rearrangement joins TRBV4-3 to TRBJ2-3; 9 bases match TRBD2. Trimming removed 0 bases from V and 5 bases from J; junction bases left unmatched: 6. Germline V gene sequence: CDR1 LGHNA, CDR2 YSLEER. This CDR3 spans 16 amino acids. The CDR3 DNA is TGCGCCAGCAGCCAAGATCGGAAGCGGGAGGTAGATACGCAGTATTTT. Amino acid sequence: CASSQDRKREVDTQYF.

V and J are TRBV12-3 or TRBV12-4 and TRBJ2-4, with D perhaps assigned TRBD1 or TRBD2 (5 bases each). With 2 bases removed from V and 6 bases from J, the gap between germline ends came to 14 bases. CDR3 length: 15 amino acids. In nucleotides, the CDR3 is TGTGCCAGCAGTTTATCAGGTTGGGGGTTAAACATTCAGTACTTC. Amino acids: CASSLSGWGLNIQYF.